Shown below are 26 T cell receptor beta chains from a single sample sequenced in a study of blood T cells in healthy people across ages. The second PCR ran roughly 6 to 12 cycles with a sample-barcoded 5' primer and J-beta primers. A single record per CDR3 protein comes from TCRdb applying MiXCR to the 5' RACE reads. The sample includes hundreds of thousands of distinct CDR3 sequences, roughly 60% of them seen just once. The sequenced sample consisted of blood. The source of these receptors is a man aged 25 to 45 in good health.

The chain uses TRBV29-1 and TRBJ1-5; tentative D call: TRBD1 (6 bases). Per the germline V gene, CDR1 is SQVTM and CDR2 is ANQGSEA. V lost 6 bases, J lost 7 bases, and 16 bases lay in between. There are 13 residues in the CDR3. CDR3 in amino acids: CSVAAGERQPQHF. The CDR3 bases are TGCAGCGTCGCGGCAGGGGAAAGACAGCCCCAGCATTTT.

This sequence joins TRBV29-1 and TRBJ2-5; either TRBD1 or TRBD2 may supply D (5 bases each). The CDR3 covers 15 residues. The V gene's germline CDR1 is SQVTM and CDR2 ANQGSEA. The V and J ends lost 6 bases and 2 bases respectively, with 19 bases between them. DNA of the CDR3: TGCAGCGTGGTTATGGGACGGGGTTCTCAAGAGACCCAGTACTTC. Residues: CSVVMGRGSQETQYF.

The rearrangement links TRBV7-6 to TRBJ2-7, with 8 bases aligning to TRBD2. This CDR3 has 16 amino acids. V dropped 6 bases and J dropped 4; count of bases not matched to a gene: 14. From germline, CDR1 is SGHVS and CDR2 FNYEAQ. CDR3 loop: CASSFSRASGSYEQYF. The CDR3 DNA is TGTGCCAGCAGTTTCTCCAGGGCGAGCGGGAGTTACGAGCAGTACTTC.

This rearrangement joins TRBV21-1 to TRBJ2-7; TRBD1 reflects the table's D call only, with no check against the DNA. TRBV21-1 is marked as a pseudogene. The CDR3 runs 15 residues. DNA for the CDR3: TGTGCCAGCTGGCCTGGGGGCGTCCCCCTCTACGAGCAGTACTTC. Amino acid sequence: CASWPGGVPLYEQYF.

This clonotype was seen more than once but under ten times. The V call is TRBV23-1, the J call TRBJ1-2; weak D call: TRBD1 (6 bases). TRBV23-1 is labeled an ORF, and its function is uncertain. The CDR3 runs 16 residues. Trimming stripped 7 bases from V and 4 bases from J, with 22 bases between. For the CDR3, the DNA is TGCGCCAGCATCGCCCGCCCCGCAGGGGCCCCCTATGGCTACACCTTC. Protein product: CASIARPAGAPYGYTF.

The chain couples TRBV20-1 to TRBJ1-5; D may be TRBD1 (5 bases). Deletions cut 0 bases from V and 6 bases from J, with 15 bases between. CDR3 length equals 15 residues. Germline V CDR1 and CDR2: DFQATT, SNEGSKA (reference sequence). The CDR3 region has the DNA TGCAGTGCTAGAGACCCGCAGGGCAGGGCTCAGCCCCAGCATTTT. Its protein is CSARDPQGRAQPQHF.

The J gene is TRBJ1-1, the V gene TRBV3-1, with D possibly matching TRBD1 (5 bases). Per the germline V gene, CDR1 is LGHDT and CDR2 is YNNKEL (reference sequence). The CDR3 spans 12 residues. V lost 0 bases, J lost 10 bases, and 9 bases lay in between. Here the CDR3 reads CASSQESGGAFF. The CDR3 nucleotides are TGTGCCAGCAGCCAAGAGTCGGGGGGAGCTTTCTTT.

The chain links TRBV6-5 to TRBJ1-1, with D unclear. The CDR3 is made up of 14 amino acids. Trimming took 5 bases from V and 4 from J, leaving 14 bases between them. CDR1 and CDR2 from the germline V gene are MNHEY and SVGAGI. In DNA, the CDR3 is TGTGCCAGCAGTGTGTCGACCAGACCCACTGAAGCTTTCTTT. It encodes CASSVSTRPTEAFF.

This chain connects TRBV6-4 to TRBJ2-1, with 11 bases matching TRBD2. The CDR3 runs 15 residues. The J segment lost 5 bases and the V segment lost 6 bases, leaving 6 bases of the junction unmatched. The germline CDR1 and CDR2 sequences are MRHNA and SNTAGT. As DNA, the CDR3 is TGTGCCAGCAGCGCCGGGACTAGCGGCCACAATGAGCAGTTCTTC. Translating it yields CASSAGTSGHNEQFF.

The V and J genes are TRBV11-2 and TRBJ2-5; D gene unclear. Germline CDR1 and CDR2: SGHAT and FQNNGV. V lost 2 bases and J lost 5, with 6 bases in between. The CDR3 totals 12 residues. CDR3 DNA sequence: TGTGCCAGCAGCTTAATTTCCGAGACCCAGTACTTC. Translating it yields CASSLISETQYF.

The chain employs TRBV7-2 and TRBJ2-3; the D is unclear. V was shortened by 1 base and J by 4 bases, with 6 bases between the two germline ends. The CDR3 sequence is 13 residues long. CDR1 is SGHTA, CDR2 FQGNSA, per germline. DNA for the CDR3: TGTGCCAGCAGCTTAGAGCAGCCAGATACGCAGTATTTT. Amino acids: CASSLEQPDTQYF.

V is TRBV9 and J is TRBJ1-5; D is unresolved. Germline CDR1 is SGDLS and CDR2 is YYNGEE. This CDR3 region has 15 residues. V was shortened by 0 bases and J by 5 bases, with 12 bases between the two germline ends. The CDR3 is CASSVGIVADQPQHF. Here the CDR3 DNA reads TGTGCCAGCAGCGTAGGAATCGTAGCTGATCAGCCCCAGCATTTT.

The genes are TRBV20-1 and TRBJ2-7; D gene ambiguous. The CDR3 sequence is 13 residues long. Trimming shortened V by 6 bases and J by 0 bases, and 12 bases separated the two germline ends. Germline V CDR1 and CDR2: DFQATT, SNEGSKA (reference sequence). In DNA, the CDR3 is TGCAGTGCATCGCCACTTTTCTCCTACGAGCAGTACTTC. Translating gives CSASPLFSYEQYF.

Comments on this clonotype: Compared with germline, one end of the junction differs, possibly owing to a read error. The chain has TRBV28 and TRBJ1-5; perhaps TRBD1 as D (6 bases). The CDR3 consists of 14 residues. Germline V gene data show CDR1 as MDHEN and CDR2 as SYDVKM. The CDR3 protein is CASSQGLRNRPQHF. Here the CDR3 DNA reads TGTGCCAGCAGTCAGGGGTTGCGCAATCGGCCCCAGCATTTT.

This chain uses TRBV20-1 with TRBJ2-3, with 7 bases fitting TRBD1. The CDR3 covers 15 residues. The trim removed 5 bases at V and 0 bases at J, leaving 8 bases unmatched. Germline values: CDR1 DFQATT, CDR2 SNEGSKA (reference sequence). The CDR3 DNA follows: TGCAGTGCTGCGCTCCGGGACAGAAGCACAGATACGCAGTATTTT. It is translated as CSAALRDRSTDTQYF.

The gene calls are TRBV5-1 and TRBJ1-1; D unclear. Germline CDR1 is SGHRS and CDR2 is YFSETQ. The CDR3 length is 15 residues. V was clipped by 0 bases and J by 7 bases, with 16 bases between them. CDR3 amino acids: CASSLAPGSIVEAFF. The DNA of the CDR3 is TGCGCCAGCAGCTTGGCCCCCGGGAGCATCGTTGAAGCTTTCTTT.

The chain is built from TRBV12-3 or TRBV12-4 and TRBJ1-2, with no clear D. V lost 5 bases to trimming and J lost 7 bases, with 5 bases between them. CDR3 size: 10 residues. The CDR3 region has the DNA TGTGCCAGCAGTCGTGGTGGCTACACCTTC. It codes for CASSRGGYTF.

The J gene is TRBJ2-1, the V gene TRBV2; D possibly uses TRBD1 or TRBD2 (6 bases each). The CDR3 contains 15 residues. V dropped 7 bases and J dropped 4 bases, with 17 bases sitting between them. Germline V lookup: CDR1 SNHLY, CDR2 FYNNEI. CDR3 nucleotides: TGTGCCAGCAACGAAGCTGGGGGGCTTTACAATGAGCAGTTCTTC. Its protein is CASNEAGGLYNEQFF. Full variable domain (missing parts from reference TRBV2 and TRBJ2-1): EPEVTQTPSHQVTQMGQEVILRCVPISNHLYFYWYRQILGQKVEFLVSFYNNEISEKSEIFDDQFSVERPDGSNFTLKIRSTKLEDSAMYFCASNEAGGLYNEQFFGPGTRLTVL.

This chain links TRBV3-1 with TRBJ2-5; D is uncertain. The CDR3 loop spans 14 amino acids. Trimming shortened V by 6 bases and J by 5 bases, and 16 bases separated the two germline ends. Germline V gene data show CDR1 as LGHDT and CDR2 as YNNKEL (reference sequence). CDR3 loop: CASSSASGMETQYF. CDR3 nucleotide sequence: TGTGCCAGCAGTTCCGCCAGTGGGATGGAGACCCAGTACTTC.

V gene TRBV9 combines with J gene TRBJ1-5; no definite D call. This CDR3 contains 12 residues. Germline CDR1 and CDR2: SGDLS and YYNGEE. The V end lost 7 bases, the J end lost 4 bases, and 9 bases lay between the germline ends. This chain's CDR3 is CASGRTNQPQHF. The CDR3 DNA sequence: TGTGCCAGCGGACGGACTAATCAGCCCCAGCATTTT.

This clonotype was detected a few times. The rearrangement joins TRBV20-1 to TRBJ2-1; D is unclear. The V and J ends lost 6 bases and 6 bases respectively, with 9 bases between them. The length of the CDR3 is 11 residues. Germline CDR1 is DFQATT and CDR2 is SNEGSKA (reference sequence). The CDR3 DNA reads as TGCAGTGCCCCTTTAGTCAATGAGCAGTTCTTC. Translation gives CSAPLVNEQFF.

The rearrangement links TRBV27 to TRBJ1-2; 8 positions agree with TRBD1. The CDR3 is 17 residues long. The V and J ends lost 3 bases and 0 bases, in that order; junction bases with no gene match: 9. The germline CDR1 and CDR2 sequences are MNHEY and SMNVEV (reference sequence). CDR3 sequence: CASSLAVGTGTNYGYTF. In DNA, the CDR3 is TGTGCCAGCAGTTTGGCGGTGGGGACAGGCACTAACTATGGCTACACCTTC.

This clonotype was detected only a few times. The J gene is TRBJ2-4, the V gene TRBV15; D possibly matches TRBD1 or TRBD2 (5 bases each). The CDR3 spans 17 residues. Germline V lookup: CDR1 LNHNV, CDR2 YYDKDF (reference sequence). V lost 2 bases and J lost 6, with 20 bases in between. CDR3 sequence reads: CATSRSRSRGEGNIQYF. CDR3 sequence (DNA): TGTGCCACCAGCAGATCACGCTCGAGGGGCGAAGGAAACATTCAGTACTTC.

This clonotype was seen a handful of times. The chain joins TRBV7-3 to TRBJ2-4; 9 bases agree with TRBD2. Germline V gene lookup returns CDR1 SGHTA and CDR2 FQGTGA. This CDR3 has 22 residues. Trimming removed 7 bases from V and 1 base from J; junction bases left unmatched: 26. The CDR3 reads CASTTVTEELAGRLGAKNIQYF. The CDR3 DNA sequence: TGTGCCAGCACCACGGTGACCGAGGAGCTAGCGGGAAGGCTTGGGGCCAAAAACATTCAGTACTTC.

The chain links TRBV7-2 to TRBJ2-7; 8 nucleotides match TRBD2. Germline V gene data show CDR1 as SGHTA and CDR2 as FQGNSA. The V and J ends lost 5 bases and 5 bases, in that order; junction bases with no gene match: 11. This CDR3 region has 15 residues. CDR3 nucleotides: TGTGCCAGCAGCACACGGACGAGCGGGAGAAACGAGCAGTACTTC. Its translation is CASSTRTSGRNEQYF.

The rearrangement uses TRBV6-1 and TRBJ2-7; 16 nucleotides match TRBD2. The CDR3 sequence is 15 residues long. The J segment lost 3 bases and the V segment lost 8 bases, leaving 4 bases of the junction unmatched. Germline lookup yields CDR1 MNHNS and CDR2 SASEGT. CDR3 region: CASEGLAGGRYEQYF. For the CDR3, the DNA is TGTGCCAGCGAGGGACTAGCGGGAGGGCGCTACGAGCAGTACTTC.